A single T cell receptor beta chain is shown here with its context. Its cognate antigen is unknown. Sequencing ends 3 residues short of the CDR3 end; the germline J gene provides the rest. Germline lookup yields CDR1 LNHDA and CDR2 SQIVND (reference sequence). Trimming at V came to 4 bases and at J to 2 bases, leaving 11 bases not matched to a gene. The CDR3 has 16 residues. This entry comes from a study of T cells in women clearing cervical HPV infection. Regarding the study as a whole: Repertoire richness, not evenness, was significantly elevated in CIN3+ cases versus controls.

TCRdb's table, derived via immunoSEQ multiplex PCR, lists solely in-frame clones and lacks some. The table lists fewer than 30,000 clones. The sample taken for sequencing was blood buffy coat. The source is a woman aged 18 to 75 with a cervical HPV16 infection that either progressed to CIN3+ or cleared (not recorded which). The V and J genes are TRBV19 and TRBJ2-7; 7 bases line up with TRBD2. The CDR3 sequence is CASSTRPAGPAYEQYF. The CDR3 DNA, read in part, is TGTGCCAGTAGTACCCGACCAGCGGGACCAGCCTACGAG. The whole variable domain, remainder taken from reference TRBV19 and TRBJ2-7, is DGGITQSPKYLFRKEGQNVTLSCEQNLNHDAMYWYRQDPGQGLRLIYYSQIVNDFQKGDIAEGYSVSREKKESFPLTVTSAQKNPTAFYLCASSTRPAGPAYEQYFGPGTRLTVT.